This T cell receptor beta chain is drawn from a study of blood T cell repertoires in COVID-19. Whole-study context: The United States, Italy and Spain supplied acute and convalescent COVID-19 samples. Sources were T cells, B-cell-depleted T cells, or PBMCs; the material itself was cDNA or gDNA.

Original processing methods: Estimated nucleated cell counts came from reference gene primer amplification. Method: immunoSEQ multiplex PCR; TCRdb's copy keeps in-frame clones and lacks some. The V and J calls and clone size were taken over from that table, and D and trimming were inferred from the DNA. The sample lists about 250,000 clones; about 84% were seen once. Trimming stripped 3 bases from V and 2 bases from J, with 13 bases between. Per the germline V gene, CDR1 is KGHSH and CDR2 is LQKENI. This CDR3 is built from 15 residues. Seattle enrolled patients during active infection and tracked them longitudinally.

Sample: peripheral blood. This clonotype was obtained from a woman of 80 years or more with COVID-19, enrolled during active disease. This chain uses TRBV18 with TRBJ1-2, with D possibly being TRBD1 (6 bases). CDR3 in amino acids: CASSPSGQPNYGYTF. For the CDR3, the DNA is TGTGCCAGCTCACCGTCCGGACAGCCGAACTATGGCTACACCTTC.